The clone carrying this TCR beta chain was seen a few times. The sample is drawn from a study of T cells after yellow fever vaccination. For the study at large: SMART-Seq v4 Ultra Low Input served to prepare low-cell-number fractions.

TCR cDNA was made by 5'RACE template switching, adding a universal primer site and UMIs. TCRdb reprocessed the 5' RACE reads with MiXCR, giving one entry per CDR3 protein. This sample has 500,000 to 650,000 distinct CDR3 sequences, with about a sixth found just once. The CDR3 loop spans 13 amino acids. V was clipped by 3 bases and J by 8 bases, with 13 bases between them. Germline CDR1 is LGHDT and CDR2 is YNNKEL (reference sequence). This chain uses TRBV3-1 with TRBJ1-2; weak D call: TRBD1 (6 bases). Sequences were derived from PBMCs, sampled 5 days after the first yellow fever vaccination. This clonotype was sampled from a man between 18 and 29 years old who received the YFV17D yellow fever vaccine. This chain's CDR3 is CASSQRGTRGYTF. The CDR3 DNA follows: TGTGCCAGCAGCCAGAGGGGGACACGCGGCTACACCTTC.